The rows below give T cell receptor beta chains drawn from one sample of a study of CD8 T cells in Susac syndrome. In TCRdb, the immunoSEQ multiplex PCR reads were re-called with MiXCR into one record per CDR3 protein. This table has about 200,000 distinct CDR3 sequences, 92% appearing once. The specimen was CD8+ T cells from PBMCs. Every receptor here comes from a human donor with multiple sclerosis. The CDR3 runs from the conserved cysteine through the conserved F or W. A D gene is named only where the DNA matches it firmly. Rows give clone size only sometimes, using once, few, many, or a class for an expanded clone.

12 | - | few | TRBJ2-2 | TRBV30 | TGTGCCTGGAGTCCCGGTACCGGGGAGCTGTTTTTT | CAWSPGTGELFF
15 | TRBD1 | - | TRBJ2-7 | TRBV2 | TGTGCCAGCAGTGAATCAACCGGGACAGCCTACGAGCAGTACTTC | CASSESTGTAYEQYF
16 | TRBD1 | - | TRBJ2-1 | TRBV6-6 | TGTGCCAGCAGTTACCCCCGGGACAGCCATAGCAATGAGCAGTTCTTC | CASSYPRDSHSNEQFF
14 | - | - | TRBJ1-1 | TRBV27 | TGTGCCAGCAGTTTAGACATGGGGGTTGCTGAAGCTTTCTTT | CASSLDMGVAEAFF
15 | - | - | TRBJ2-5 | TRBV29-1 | TGCAGCGTTGATTTATCCCTTGGAGCCAGGGAGACCCAGTACTTC | CSVDLSLGARETQYF
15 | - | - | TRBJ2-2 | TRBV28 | TGTGCCAGCAGTTCGGTTCAGGGAAACACCGGGGAGCTGTTTTTT | CASSSVQGNTGELFF
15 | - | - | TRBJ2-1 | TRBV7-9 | TGTGCCAGCAGCCCCCCCGGAACAGACAACAATGAGCAGTTCTTC | CASSPPGTDNNEQFF
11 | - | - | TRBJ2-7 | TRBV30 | TGTGCCTGGGGGAATGACTACGAGCAGTACTTC | CAWGNDYEQYF
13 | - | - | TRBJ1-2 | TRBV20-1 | TGCAGTGCTAGAGCGAACAGTAACTATGGCTACACCTTC | CSARANSNYGYTF
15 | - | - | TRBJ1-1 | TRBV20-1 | TGCAGTGCTAGAGGCTCGGCGGGGGGGGACACTGAAGCTTTCTTT | CSARGSAGGDTEAFF
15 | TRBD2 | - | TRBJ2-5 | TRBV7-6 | TGTGCCAGCAGCCCGGGACTAGCGGGAGTAGAGACCCAGTACTTC | CASSPGLAGVETQYF
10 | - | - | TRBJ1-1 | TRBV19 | TGTGCCAGTAGGAACACTGAAGCTTTCTTT | CASRNTEAFF
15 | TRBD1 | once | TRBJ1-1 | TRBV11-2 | TGTGCCAGCAGACCAGACAGGGACCCGTTCACTGAAGCTTTCTTT | CASRPDRDPFTEAFF
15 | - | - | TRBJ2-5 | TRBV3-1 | TGTGCCAGCAGCTCGGTCTGGGCGCCACAAGAGACCCAGTACTTC | CASSSVWAPQETQYF
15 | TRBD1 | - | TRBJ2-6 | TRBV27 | TGTGCCAGCAGTCTCGGGACAGCTGGGGCCAACGTCCTGACTTTC | CASSLGTAGANVLTF
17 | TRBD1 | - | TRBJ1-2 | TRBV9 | TGTGCCAGCAGCGCCAGGACAGGGGGCCCTACTAACTATGGCTACACCTTC | CASSARTGGPTNYGYTF
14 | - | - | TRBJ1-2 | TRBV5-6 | TGTGCCAGCAGCTTGGTGGACAGAGTCTATGGCTACACCTTC | CASSLVDRVYGYTF
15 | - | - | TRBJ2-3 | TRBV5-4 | TGTGCCAGCAGCTTGGGAGGGCTTGGGATAGATACGCAGTATTTT | CASSLGGLGIDTQYF
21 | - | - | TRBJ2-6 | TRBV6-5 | TGTGCCAGCAGTTACTACCTTGGGGGGCGACGGATGGTGACCGGGGCCAACGTCCTGACTTTC | CASSYYLGGRRMVTGANVLTF
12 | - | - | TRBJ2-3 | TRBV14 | TGTGCCAGCAGCCGTCCGACAGATACGCAGTATTTT | CASSRPTDTQYF
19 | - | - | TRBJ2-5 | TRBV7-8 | TGTGCCAGCAGTTATCCCGGTGCTGGCAGCTACATTATCCAAGAGACCCAGTACTTC | CASSYPGAGSYIIQETQYF
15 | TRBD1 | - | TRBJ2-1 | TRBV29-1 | TGCAGCGTTGAAGACCTGGACAGGTCCGACAATGAGCAGTTCTTC | CSVEDLDRSDNEQFF
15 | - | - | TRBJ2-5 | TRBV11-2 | TGTGCCAGCAGCTTCGGAGCGGCTGCGGGGGAGACCCAGTACTTC | CASSFGAAAGETQYF
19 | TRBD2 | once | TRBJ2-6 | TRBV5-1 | TGCGCCAGCAGCACCGGACTAGCGGGAGGAGTCTCTGGGGCCAACGTCCTGACTTTC | CASSTGLAGGVSGANVLTF
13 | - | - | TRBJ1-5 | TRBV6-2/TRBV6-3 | TGTGCCAGCAGCCGGGACGTCAATCAGCCCCAGCATTTT | CASSRDVNQPQHF
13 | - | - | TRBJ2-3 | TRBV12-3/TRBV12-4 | TGTGCCAGCAGTTTAAGACCTGCGGATACGCAGTATTTT | CASSLRPADTQYF
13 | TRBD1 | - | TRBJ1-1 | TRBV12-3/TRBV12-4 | TGTGCCAGCAGTTTACTGGGGACAGTCGAAGCTTTCTTT | CASSLLGTVEAFF
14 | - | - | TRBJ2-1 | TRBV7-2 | TGTGCCAGCAGCTTTGTAAGCTCCTACAATGAGCAGTTCTTC | CASSFVSSYNEQFF
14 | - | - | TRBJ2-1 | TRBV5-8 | TGTGCCAGCAGCTTGGCCAGTCGGAGGTATGAGCAGTTCTTC | CASSLASRRYEQFF
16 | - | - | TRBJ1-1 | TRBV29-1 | TGCAGCGCGTGGGGGGGGGAGCCGGGACCGAACACTGAAGCTTTCTTT | CSAWGGEPGPNTEAFF
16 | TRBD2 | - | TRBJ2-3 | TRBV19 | TGTGCCAGTAGTCTCGAGCGGGGGGGGAGCACAGATACGCAGTATTTT | CASSLERGGSTDTQYF
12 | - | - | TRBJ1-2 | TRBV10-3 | TGTGCCATCAGTGAGTTAGGGGGAATCTACACCTTC | CAISELGGIYTF
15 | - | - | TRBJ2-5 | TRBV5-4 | TGTGCCAGCAGTTTCGGACAGCAGGTACAGGAGACCCAGTACTTC | CASSFGQQVQETQYF
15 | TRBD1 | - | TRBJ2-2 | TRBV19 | TGTGCCAGTAGTACCCAGGGACAGGGTGACGGGGAGCTGTTTTTT | CASSTQGQGDGELFF
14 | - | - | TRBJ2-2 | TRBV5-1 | TGCGCCAGCAGCTTGGACTCTTACACCGGGGAGCTGTTTTTT | CASSLDSYTGELFF
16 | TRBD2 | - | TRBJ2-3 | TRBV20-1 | TGCAGTGCTACCTCGATTACTAGCGGTGGCACAGATACGCAGTATTTT | CSATSITSGGTDTQYF
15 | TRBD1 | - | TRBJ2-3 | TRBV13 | TGTGCCAGCAGCTTAGAAGGGGGACAGGGGATGACGCAGTATTTT | CASSLEGGQGMTQYF
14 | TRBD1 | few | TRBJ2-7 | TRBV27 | TGTGCCAGCAGTTTAGGGGGACAGGGAGACGAGCAGTACTTC | CASSLGGQGDEQYF
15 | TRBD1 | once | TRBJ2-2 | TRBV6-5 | TGTGCCAGCGGGTGGGGACAGGGGAACACCGGGGAGCTGTTTTTT | CASGWGQGNTGELFF
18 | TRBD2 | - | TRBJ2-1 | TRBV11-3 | TGTGCCAGCAGCTTAGGAGCGGGGGGGTTCTTTATTGACAATGAGCAGTTCTTC | CASSLGAGGFFIDNEQFF
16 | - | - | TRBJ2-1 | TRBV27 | TGTGCCAGCAGTGCCTATAGCGGAATAAGTTACAATGAGCAGTTCTTC | CASSAYSGISYNEQFF
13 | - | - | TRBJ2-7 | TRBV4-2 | TGTGCCAGCAGCCAAACCCGGACCTACGAGCAGTACTTC | CASSQTRTYEQYF
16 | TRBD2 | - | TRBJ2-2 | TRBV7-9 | TGTGCCAGCAGCTTAGAGGGACTAGCGAGCACCGGGGAGCTGTTTTTT | CASSLEGLASTGELFF
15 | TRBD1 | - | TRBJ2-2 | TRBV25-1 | TGTGCCAGCAGTGAGCTACAGGGGGCCCACGGGGAGCTGTTTTTT | CASSELQGAHGELFF
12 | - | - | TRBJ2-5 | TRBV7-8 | TGTGCCAGCAGCTCGACCCCAGAGACCCAGTACTTC | CASSSTPETQYF
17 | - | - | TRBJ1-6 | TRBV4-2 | TGTGCCAGCAGCGAATACCCCAGGGTACTCTATAATTCACCCCTCCACTTT | CASSEYPRVLYNSPLHF
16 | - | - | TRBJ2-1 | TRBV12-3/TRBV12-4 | TGTGCCAGCAGTTCCATCGGGTTGCGGGGTTACAATGAGCAGTTCTTC | CASSSIGLRGYNEQFF
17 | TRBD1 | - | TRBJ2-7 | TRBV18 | TGTGCCAGCTCACCTCATCGTTGGACAGGGCACCTCTACGAGCAGTACTTC | CASSPHRWTGHLYEQYF
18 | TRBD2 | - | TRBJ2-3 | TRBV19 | TGTGCCAGTAGTATTTGGGGACTAGCGGGAGGTGGCACAGATACGCAGTATTTT | CASSIWGLAGGGTDTQYF
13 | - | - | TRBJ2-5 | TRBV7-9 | TGTGCCAGCAGACCTAATTTCGCCCTAACCCAGTACTTC | CASRPNFALTQYF
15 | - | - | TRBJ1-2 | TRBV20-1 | TGCAGTGCTCGGGGGGGGGTTCCGAGTCCCAATGGCTACACCTTC | CSARGGVPSPNGYTF
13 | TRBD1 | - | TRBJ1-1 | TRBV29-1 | TGCAGCGTCACAGGGGGCGCGGACACTGAAGCTTTCTTT | CSVTGGADTEAFF
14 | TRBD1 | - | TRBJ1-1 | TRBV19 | TGTGCCAGTATCACAGGGGGGTGGCACACTGAAGCTTTCTTT | CASITGGWHTEAFF
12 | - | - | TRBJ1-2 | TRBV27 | TGTGCCAGCACAGACTGGATCTATGGCTACACCTTC | CASTDWIYGYTF
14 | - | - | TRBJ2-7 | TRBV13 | TGTGCCAGCAGCCCCGAGGGAGAGCCCCACGAGCAGTACTTC | CASSPEGEPHEQYF
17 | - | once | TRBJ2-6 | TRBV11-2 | TGTGCCAGCAGCTTAGCGGGCAGGACCTCTGGGGCCAACGTCCTGACTTTC | CASSLAGRTSGANVLTF
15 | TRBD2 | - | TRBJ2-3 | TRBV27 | TGTGCCATTTTCCCGAGCGGGAGGAGCACAGATACGCAGTATTTT | CAIFPSGRSTDTQYF
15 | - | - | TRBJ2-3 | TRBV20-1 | TGCAGTGCTAGTGGGGGACCCATTGTGACAGATACGCAGTATTTT | CSASGGPIVTDTQYF
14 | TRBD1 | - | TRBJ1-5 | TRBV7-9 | TGTGCCAGCAGGGCAGGGGGCGTCGATCAGCCCCAGCATTTT | CASRAGGVDQPQHF